This T cell receptor beta chain was identified during a study of a mutant IDH1 vaccine in newly diagnosed glioma. With respect to this clone: No antigen is known for it.

The CDR3 runs to 17 residues. The junction had 8 bases not matched to a gene; V was cut back by 3 bases and J by 5 bases. The germline V gene encodes CDR1 LGHNA and CDR2 YNFKEQ. Indicated time point: week 35, safety follow-up. The vaccine gave 300 ug of a 20-mer mutant IDH1 peptide subcutaneously per dose. Only in-frame clones appear in the TCRdb table, and some are missing; sequencing was by immunoSEQ multiplex PCR. Among some 60,000 clones listed, about nine tenths were seen once. The chain carries TRBV4-2 and TRBJ2-1, with 12 nucleotides matching TRBD1. Sequences were derived from PBMCs, sampled from a glioma patient whose treatment included an IDH1 peptide vaccine. The receptor was derived from a middle-aged man with glioma. As DNA, the CDR3 is TGTGCCAGCAGCCAGTTCCCCGGGACAGGGGGCAACAATGAGCAGTTCTTC. Protein sequence: CASSQFPGTGGNNEQFF.